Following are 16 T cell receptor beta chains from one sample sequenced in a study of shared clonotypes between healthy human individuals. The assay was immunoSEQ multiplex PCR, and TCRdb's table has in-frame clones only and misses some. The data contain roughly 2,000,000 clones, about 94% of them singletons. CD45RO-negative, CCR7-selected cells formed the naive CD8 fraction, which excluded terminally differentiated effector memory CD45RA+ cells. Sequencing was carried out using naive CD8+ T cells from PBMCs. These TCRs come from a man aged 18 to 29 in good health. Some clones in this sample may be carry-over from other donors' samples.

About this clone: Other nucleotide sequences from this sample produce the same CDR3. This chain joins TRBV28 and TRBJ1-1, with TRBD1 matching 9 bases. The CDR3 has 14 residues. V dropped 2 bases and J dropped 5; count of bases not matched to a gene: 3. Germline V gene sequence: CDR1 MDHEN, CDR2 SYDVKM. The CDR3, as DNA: TGTGCCAGCAGTTTAAGACAGGGGGGTACTGAAGCTTTCTTT. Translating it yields CASSLRQGGTEAFF.

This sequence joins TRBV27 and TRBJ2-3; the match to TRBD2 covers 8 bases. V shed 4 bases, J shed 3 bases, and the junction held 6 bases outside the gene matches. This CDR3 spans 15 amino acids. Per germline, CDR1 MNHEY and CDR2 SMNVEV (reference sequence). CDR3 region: CASSSPSGRTDTQYF. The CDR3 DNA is TGTGCCAGCAGTTCTCCTAGCGGGCGGACAGATACGCAGTATTTT.

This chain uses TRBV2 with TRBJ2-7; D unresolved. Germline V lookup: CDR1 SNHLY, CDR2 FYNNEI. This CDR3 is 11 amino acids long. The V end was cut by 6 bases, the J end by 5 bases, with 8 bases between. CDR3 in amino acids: CASRAAHEQYF. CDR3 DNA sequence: TGTGCCAGCAGGGCGGCCCACGAGCAGTACTTC. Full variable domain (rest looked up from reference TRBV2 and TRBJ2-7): EPEVTQTPSHQVTQMGQEVILRCVPISNHLYFYWYRQILGQKVEFLVSFYNNEISEKSEIFDDQFSVERPDGSNFTLKIRSTKLEDSAMYFCASRAAHEQYFGPGTRLTVT.

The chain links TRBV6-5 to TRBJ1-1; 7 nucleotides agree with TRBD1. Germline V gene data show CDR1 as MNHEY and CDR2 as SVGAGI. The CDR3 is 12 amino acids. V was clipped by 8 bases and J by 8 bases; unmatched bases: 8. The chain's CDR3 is CASRTTGVEAFF. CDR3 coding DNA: TGTGCCAGCCGAACTACAGGGGTGGAAGCTTTCTTT.

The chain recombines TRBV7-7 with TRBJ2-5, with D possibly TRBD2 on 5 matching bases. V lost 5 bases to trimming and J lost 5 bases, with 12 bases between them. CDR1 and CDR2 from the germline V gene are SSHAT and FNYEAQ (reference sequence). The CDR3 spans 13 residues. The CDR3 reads CASSRAGGETQYF. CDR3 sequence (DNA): TGTGCCAGCAGCCGTGCAGGCGGGGAGACCCAGTACTTC.

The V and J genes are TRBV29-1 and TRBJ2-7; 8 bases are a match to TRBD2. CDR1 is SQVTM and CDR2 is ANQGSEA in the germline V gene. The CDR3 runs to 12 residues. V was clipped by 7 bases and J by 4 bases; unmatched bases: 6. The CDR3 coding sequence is TGCAGCGCGGGGGCTAGCGGGTACGAGCAGTACTTC. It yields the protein CSAGASGYEQYF.

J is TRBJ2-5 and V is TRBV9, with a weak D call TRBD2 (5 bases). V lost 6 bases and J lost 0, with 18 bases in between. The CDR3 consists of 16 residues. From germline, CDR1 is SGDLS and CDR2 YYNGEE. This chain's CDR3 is CASNDGLGADQETQYF. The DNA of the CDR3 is TGTGCCAGCAACGACGGCCTCGGAGCGGACCAAGAGACCCAGTACTTC.

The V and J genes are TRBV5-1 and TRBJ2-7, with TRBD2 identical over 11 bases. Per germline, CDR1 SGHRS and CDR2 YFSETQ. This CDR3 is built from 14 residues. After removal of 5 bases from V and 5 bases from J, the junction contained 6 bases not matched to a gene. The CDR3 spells CASRLAGVRNEQYF. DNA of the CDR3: TGCGCCAGCAGACTAGCGGGAGTACGGAACGAGCAGTACTTC.

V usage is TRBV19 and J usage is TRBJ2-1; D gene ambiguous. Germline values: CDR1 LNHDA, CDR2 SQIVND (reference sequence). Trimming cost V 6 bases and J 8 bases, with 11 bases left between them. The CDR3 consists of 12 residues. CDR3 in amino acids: CASRIPDHEQFF. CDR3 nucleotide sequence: TGTGCCAGTAGGATTCCGGACCATGAGCAGTTCTTC.

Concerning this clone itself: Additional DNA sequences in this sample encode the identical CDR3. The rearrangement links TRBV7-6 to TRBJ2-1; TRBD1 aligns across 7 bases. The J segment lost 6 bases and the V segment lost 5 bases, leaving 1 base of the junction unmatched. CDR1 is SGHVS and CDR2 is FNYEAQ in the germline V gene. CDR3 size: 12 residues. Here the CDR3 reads CASSRQGNEQFF. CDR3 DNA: TGTGCCAGCAGCCGACAGGGCAATGAGCAGTTCTTC.

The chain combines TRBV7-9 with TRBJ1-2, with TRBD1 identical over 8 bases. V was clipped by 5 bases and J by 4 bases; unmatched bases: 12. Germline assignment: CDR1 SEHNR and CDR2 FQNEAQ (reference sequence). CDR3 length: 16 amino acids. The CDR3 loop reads CASSANPGQVFYGYTF. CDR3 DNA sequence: TGTGCCAGCAGCGCCAATCCGGGACAGGTTTTCTATGGCTACACCTTC. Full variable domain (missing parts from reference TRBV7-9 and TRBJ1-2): DTGVSQNPRHKITKRGQNVTFRCDPISEHNRLYWYRQTLGQGPEFLTYFQNEAQLEKSRLLSDRFSAERPKGSFSTLEIQRTEQGDSAMYLCASSANPGQVFYGYTFGSGTRLTVV.

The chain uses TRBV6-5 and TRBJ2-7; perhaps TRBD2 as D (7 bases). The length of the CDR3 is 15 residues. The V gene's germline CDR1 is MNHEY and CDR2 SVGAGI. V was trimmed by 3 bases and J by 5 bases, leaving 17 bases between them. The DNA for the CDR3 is TGTGCCAGCAGTTATGGGGGGGGCGCGAACAACGAGCAGTACTTC. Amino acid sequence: CASSYGGGANNEQYF.

This CDR3 is CASSQDLAGAPYEQYF. In nucleotides, the CDR3 is TGCGCCAGCAGCCAAGATCTAGCGGGGGCACCCTACGAGCAGTACTTC. The chain couples TRBV4-1 to TRBJ2-7; 10 bases map to TRBD2. The CDR3 spans 16 residues. Trimming at V came to 0 bases and at J to 2 bases, leaving 4 bases not matched to a gene. From germline, CDR1 is MGHRA and CDR2 YSYEKL.

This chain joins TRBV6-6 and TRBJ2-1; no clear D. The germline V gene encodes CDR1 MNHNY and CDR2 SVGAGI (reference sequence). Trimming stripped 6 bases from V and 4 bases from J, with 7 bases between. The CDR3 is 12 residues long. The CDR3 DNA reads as TGTGCCAGCAGCCTGGAGTACAATGAGCAGTTCTTC. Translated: CASSLEYNEQFF.

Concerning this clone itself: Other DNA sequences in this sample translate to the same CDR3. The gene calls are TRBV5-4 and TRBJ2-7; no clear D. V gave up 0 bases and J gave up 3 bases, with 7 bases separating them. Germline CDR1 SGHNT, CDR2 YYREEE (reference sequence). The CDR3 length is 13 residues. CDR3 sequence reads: CASSLGQVYEQYF. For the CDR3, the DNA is TGTGCCAGCAGCTTGGGCCAGGTCTACGAGCAGTACTTC.

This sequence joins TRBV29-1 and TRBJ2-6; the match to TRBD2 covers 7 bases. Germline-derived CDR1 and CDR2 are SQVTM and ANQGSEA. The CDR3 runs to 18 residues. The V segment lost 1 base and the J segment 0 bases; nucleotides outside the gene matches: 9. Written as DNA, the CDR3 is TGCAGCGTTGAAGGGGAGGGCAGGGCCCACTCTGGGGCCAACGTCCTGACTTTC. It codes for CSVEGEGRAHSGANVLTF.